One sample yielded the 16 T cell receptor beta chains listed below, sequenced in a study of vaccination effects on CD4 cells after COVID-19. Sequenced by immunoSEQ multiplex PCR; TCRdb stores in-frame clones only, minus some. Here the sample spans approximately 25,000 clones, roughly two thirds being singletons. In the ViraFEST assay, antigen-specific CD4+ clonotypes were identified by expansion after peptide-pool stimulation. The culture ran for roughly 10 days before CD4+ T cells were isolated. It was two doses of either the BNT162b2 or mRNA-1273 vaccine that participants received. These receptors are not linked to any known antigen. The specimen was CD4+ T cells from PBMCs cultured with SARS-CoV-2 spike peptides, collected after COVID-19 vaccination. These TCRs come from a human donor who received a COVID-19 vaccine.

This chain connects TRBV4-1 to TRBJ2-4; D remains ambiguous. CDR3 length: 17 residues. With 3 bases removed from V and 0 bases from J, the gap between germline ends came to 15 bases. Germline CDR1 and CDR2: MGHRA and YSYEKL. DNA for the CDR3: TGCGCCAGCAGCCAGTCGAACAAGGAAATAGCCAAAAACATTCAGTACTTC. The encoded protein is CASSQSNKEIAKNIQYF.

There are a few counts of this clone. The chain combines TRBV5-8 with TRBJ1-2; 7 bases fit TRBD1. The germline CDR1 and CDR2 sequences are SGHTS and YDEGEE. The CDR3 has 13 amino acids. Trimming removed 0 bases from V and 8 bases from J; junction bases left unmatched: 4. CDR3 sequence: CASSLGQGDGYTF. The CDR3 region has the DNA TGTGCCAGCAGCTTGGGCCAGGGGGACGGCTACACCTTC.

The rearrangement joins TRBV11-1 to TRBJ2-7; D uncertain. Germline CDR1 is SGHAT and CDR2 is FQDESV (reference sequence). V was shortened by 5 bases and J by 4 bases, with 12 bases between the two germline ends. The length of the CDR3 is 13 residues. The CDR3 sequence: CASSIDWQYEQYF. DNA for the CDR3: TGTGCCAGCAGCATCGACTGGCAATACGAGCAGTACTTC.

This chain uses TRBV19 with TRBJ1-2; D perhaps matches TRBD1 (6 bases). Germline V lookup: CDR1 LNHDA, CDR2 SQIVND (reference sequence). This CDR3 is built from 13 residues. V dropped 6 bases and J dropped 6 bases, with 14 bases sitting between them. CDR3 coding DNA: TGTGCCAGTAGGACAGGAAGAGGTCATGGCTACACCTTC. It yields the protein CASRTGRGHGYTF.

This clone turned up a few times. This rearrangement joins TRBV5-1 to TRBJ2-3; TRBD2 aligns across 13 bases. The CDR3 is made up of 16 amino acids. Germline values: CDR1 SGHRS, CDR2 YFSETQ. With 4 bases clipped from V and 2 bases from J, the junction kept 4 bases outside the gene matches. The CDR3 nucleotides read TGCGCCAGCAGCCCCGGGACTAGCGGGATCACAGATACGCAGTATTTT. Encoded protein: CASSPGTSGITDTQYF.

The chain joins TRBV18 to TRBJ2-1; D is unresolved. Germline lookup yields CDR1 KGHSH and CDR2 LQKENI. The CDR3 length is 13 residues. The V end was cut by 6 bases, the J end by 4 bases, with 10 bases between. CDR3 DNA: TGTGCCAGCTCGGGCAGATTATACAATGAGCAGTTCTTC. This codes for CASSGRLYNEQFF.

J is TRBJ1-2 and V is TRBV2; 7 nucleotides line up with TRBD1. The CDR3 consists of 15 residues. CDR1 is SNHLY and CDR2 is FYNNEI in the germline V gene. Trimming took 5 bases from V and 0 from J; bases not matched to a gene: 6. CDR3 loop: CASSLTGTANYGYTF. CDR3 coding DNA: TGTGCCAGCAGTCTTACTGGGACAGCTAACTATGGCTACACCTTC.

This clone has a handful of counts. CDR3 DNA: TGTGCCAGCAGCCAAGATCCGACTAGCGGGGTAAACGAGCAGTACTTC. Translated, it gives CASSQDPTSGVNEQYF. The V gene is TRBV4-2, the J gene TRBJ2-7; 11 positions agree with TRBD2. Losses at the gene ends were 0 bases for V and 5 bases for J; bases not matched to a gene: 6. The CDR3 contains 16 residues. Germline assignment: CDR1 LGHNA and CDR2 YNFKEQ.

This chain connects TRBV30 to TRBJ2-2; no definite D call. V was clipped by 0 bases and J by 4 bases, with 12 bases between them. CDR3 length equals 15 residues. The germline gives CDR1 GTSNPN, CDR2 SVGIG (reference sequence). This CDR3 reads CAWSVPKGPTGELFF. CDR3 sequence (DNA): TGTGCCTGGAGTGTTCCTAAAGGGCCCACCGGGGAGCTGTTTTTT.

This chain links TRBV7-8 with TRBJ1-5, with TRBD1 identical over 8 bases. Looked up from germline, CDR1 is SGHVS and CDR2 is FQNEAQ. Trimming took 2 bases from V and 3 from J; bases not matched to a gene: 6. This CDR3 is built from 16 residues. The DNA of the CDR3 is TGTGCCAGCAGCTTAATCGACAGGGGAAACAATCAGCCCCAGCATTTT. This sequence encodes CASSLIDRGNNQPQHF.

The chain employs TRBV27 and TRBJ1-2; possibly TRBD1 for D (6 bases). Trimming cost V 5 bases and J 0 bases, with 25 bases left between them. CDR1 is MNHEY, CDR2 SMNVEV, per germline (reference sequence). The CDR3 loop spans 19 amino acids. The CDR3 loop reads CASSTLPSRGEGANYGYTF. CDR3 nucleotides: TGTGCCAGCAGTACACTACCCTCGCGGGGGGAGGGGGCTAACTATGGCTACACCTTC.

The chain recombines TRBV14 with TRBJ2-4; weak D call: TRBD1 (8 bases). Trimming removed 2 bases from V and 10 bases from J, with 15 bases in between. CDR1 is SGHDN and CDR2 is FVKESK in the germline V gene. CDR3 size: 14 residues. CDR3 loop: CASSQYTGGGIQYF. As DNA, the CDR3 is TGTGCCAGCAGCCAATATACAGGGGGGGGTATTCAGTACTTC.

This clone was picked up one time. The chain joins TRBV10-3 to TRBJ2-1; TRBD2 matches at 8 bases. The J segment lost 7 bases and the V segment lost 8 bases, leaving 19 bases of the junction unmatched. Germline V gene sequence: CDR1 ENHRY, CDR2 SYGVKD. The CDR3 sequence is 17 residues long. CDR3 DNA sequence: TGTGCCATCGGGGGGACCCACTACGGGGGGGTGCAAAATGAGCAGTTCTTC. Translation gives CAIGGTHYGGVQNEQFF.

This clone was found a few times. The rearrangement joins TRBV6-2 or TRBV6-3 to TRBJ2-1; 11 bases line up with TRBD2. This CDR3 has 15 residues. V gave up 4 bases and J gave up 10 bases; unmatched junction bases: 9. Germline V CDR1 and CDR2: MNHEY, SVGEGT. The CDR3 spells CASSLVLAGGDEQFF. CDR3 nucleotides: TGTGCCAGCAGTTTGGTGTTAGCGGGGGGGGACGAGCAGTTCTTC.

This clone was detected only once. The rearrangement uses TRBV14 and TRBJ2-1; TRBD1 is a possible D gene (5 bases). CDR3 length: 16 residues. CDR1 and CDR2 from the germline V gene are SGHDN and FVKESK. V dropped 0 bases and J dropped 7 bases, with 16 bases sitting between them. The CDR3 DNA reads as TGTGCCAGCAGCCAAGATAGGGGATACTTTTGGAATGAGCAGTTCTTC. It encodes CASSQDRGYFWNEQFF. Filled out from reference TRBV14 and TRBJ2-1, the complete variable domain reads EAGVTQFPSHSVIEKGQTVTLRCDPISGHDNLYWYRRVMGKEIKFLLHFVKESKQDESGMPNNRFLAERTGGTYSTLKVQPAELEDSGVYFCASSQDRGYFWNEQFFGPGTRLTVL.

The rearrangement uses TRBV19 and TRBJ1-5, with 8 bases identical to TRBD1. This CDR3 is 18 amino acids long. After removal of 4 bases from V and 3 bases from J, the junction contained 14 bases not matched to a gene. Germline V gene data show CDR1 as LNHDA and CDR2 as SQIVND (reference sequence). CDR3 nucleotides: TGTGCCAGTAGTACCCGTGAAAGACAGGGGATATTCAATCAGCCCCAGCATTTT. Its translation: CASSTRERQGIFNQPQHF.